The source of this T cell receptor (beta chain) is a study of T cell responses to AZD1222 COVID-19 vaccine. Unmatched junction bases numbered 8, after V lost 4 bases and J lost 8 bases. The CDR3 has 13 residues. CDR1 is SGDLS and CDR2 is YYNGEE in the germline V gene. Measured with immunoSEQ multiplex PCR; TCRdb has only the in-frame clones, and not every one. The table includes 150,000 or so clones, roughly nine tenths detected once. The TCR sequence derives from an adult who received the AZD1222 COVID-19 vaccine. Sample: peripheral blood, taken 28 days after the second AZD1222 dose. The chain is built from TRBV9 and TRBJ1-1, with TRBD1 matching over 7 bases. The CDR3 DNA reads TGTGCCAGCAGCCCCACAGGGGTCCGGGAAGCTTTCTTT. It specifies CASSPTGVREAFF.